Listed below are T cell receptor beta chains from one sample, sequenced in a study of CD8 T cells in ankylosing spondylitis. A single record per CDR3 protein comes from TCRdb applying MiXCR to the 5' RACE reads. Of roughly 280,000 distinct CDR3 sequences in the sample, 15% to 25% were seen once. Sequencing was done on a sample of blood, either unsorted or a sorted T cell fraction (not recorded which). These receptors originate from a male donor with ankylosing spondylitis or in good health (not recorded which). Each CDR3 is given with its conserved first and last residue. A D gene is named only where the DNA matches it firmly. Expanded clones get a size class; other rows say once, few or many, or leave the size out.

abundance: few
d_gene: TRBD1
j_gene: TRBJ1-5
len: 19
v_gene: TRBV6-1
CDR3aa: CASSEEGTAFGYSNQPQHF
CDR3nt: TGTGCCAGCAGTGAAGAAGGGACAGCCTTCGGATATAGCAATCAGCCCCAGCATTTT

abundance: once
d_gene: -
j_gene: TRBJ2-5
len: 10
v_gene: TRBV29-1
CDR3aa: CSVFQETQYF
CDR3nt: TGCAGCGTTTTCCAAGAGACCCAGTACTTC

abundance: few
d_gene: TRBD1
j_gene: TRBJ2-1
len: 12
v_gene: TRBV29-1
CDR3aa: CSVRPTGDEQFF
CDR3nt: TGCAGCGTCAGACCGACAGGGGATGAGCAGTTCTTC

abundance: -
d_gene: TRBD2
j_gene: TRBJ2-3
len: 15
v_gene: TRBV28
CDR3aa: CASSLPRLAPDTQYF
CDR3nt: TGTGCCAGCAGTTTACCCCGACTAGCGCCAGATACGCAGTATTTT

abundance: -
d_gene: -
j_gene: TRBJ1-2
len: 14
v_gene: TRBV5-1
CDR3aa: CASSIHQGSYGYTF
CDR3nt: TGCGCCAGCAGCATCCATCAGGGGAGCTATGGCTACACCTTC

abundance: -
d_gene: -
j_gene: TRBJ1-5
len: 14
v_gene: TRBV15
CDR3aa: CATRRGDSNQPQHF
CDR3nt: TGTGCCACCCGTAGGGGGGATAGCAATCAGCCCCAGCATTTT

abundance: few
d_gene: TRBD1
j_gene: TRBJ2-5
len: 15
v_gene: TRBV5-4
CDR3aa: CASSQAQGYQETQYF
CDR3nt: TGTGCCAGCAGCCAGGCACAGGGGTACCAAGAGACCCAGTACTTC

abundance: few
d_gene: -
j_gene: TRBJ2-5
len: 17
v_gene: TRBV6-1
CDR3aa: CASSPDRPGHIKETQYF
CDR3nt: TGTGCCAGCAGTCCCGACCGCCCGGGACACATCAAAGAGACCCAGTACTTC

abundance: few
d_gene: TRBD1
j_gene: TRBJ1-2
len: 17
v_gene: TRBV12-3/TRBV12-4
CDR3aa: CASSLGTGGPLNYGYTF
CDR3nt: TGTGCCAGCAGTTTAGGGACAGGGGGCCCTTTAAACTATGGCTACACCTTC

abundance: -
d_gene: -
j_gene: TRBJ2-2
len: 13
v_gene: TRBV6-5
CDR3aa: CASSYSFPGELFF
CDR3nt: TGTGCCAGCAGTTACTCCTTCCCCGGGGAGCTGTTTTTT

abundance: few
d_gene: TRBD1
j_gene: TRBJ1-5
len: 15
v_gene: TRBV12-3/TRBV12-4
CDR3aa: CASSSGRGGNQPQHF
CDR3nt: TGTGCCAGCAGTTCCGGCAGGGGGGGCAATCAGCCCCAGCATTTT

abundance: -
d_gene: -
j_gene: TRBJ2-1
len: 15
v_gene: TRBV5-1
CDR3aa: CASSQISGAYNEQFF
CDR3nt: TGCGCCAGCAGCCAAATTAGCGGAGCCTACAATGAGCAGTTCTTC

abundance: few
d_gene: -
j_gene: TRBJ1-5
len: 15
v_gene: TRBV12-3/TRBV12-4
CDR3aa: CASSLEGDSNQPQHF
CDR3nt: TGTGCCAGCAGTTTAGAAGGGGATAGCAATCAGCCCCAGCATTTT

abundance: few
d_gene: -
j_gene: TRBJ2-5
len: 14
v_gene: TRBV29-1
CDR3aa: CSVGGEDNWETQYF
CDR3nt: TGCAGCGTTGGGGGGGAGGATAACTGGGAGACCCAGTACTTC

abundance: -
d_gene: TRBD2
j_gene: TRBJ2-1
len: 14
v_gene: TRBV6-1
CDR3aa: CASRGAGGPAEQFF
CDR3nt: TGTGCCAGCCGGGGCGCGGGAGGGCCCGCTGAGCAGTTCTTC

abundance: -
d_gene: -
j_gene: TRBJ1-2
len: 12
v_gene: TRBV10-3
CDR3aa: CAISEVQGEGTF
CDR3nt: TGTGCCATCAGTGAGGTCCAGGGCGAGGGCACCTTC

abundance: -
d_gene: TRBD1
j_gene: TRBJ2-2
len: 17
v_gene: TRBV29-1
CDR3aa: CSVTLGDSVILAGELFF
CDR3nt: TGCAGCGTCACCCTCGGGGACAGCGTTATTTTAGCCGGGGAGCTGTTTTTT

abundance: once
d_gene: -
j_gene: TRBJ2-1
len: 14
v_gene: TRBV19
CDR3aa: CASSLGWGGDEQFF
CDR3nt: TGTGCCAGTAGTCTCGGGTGGGGAGGTGATGAGCAGTTCTTC

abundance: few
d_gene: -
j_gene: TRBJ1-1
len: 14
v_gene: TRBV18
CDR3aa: CASSPMRLNTEAFF
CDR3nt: TGTGCCAGCTCACCTATGAGGTTGAACACTGAAGCTTTCTTT

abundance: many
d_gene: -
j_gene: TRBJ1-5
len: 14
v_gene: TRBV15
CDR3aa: CATSTIQTAQPQHF
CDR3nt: TGTGCCACCAGCACCATACAGACGGCGCAGCCCCAGCATTTT

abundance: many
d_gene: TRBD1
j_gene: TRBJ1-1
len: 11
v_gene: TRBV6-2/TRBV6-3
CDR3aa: CATHRGVEAFF
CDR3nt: TGTGCCACGCACAGGGGAGTTGAAGCTTTCTTT

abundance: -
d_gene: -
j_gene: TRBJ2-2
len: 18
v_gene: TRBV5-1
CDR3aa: CASSLGSRSGVSTGELFF
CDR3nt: TGCGCCAGCAGCTTGGGGTCAAGGTCGGGAGTGAGCACCGGGGAGCTGTTTTTT

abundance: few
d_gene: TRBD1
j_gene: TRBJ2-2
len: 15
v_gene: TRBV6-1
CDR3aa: CASRPQGDSTGELFF
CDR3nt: TGTGCCAGCAGACCACAGGGGGACTCCACCGGGGAGCTGTTTTTT

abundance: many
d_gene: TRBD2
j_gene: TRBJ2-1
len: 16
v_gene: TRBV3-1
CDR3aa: CASSQQLAGGPNEQFF
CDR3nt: TGTGCCAGCAGCCAGCAACTAGCGGGAGGGCCGAATGAGCAGTTCTTC

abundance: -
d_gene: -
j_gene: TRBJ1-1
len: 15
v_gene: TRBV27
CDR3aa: CASNREGSLNTEAFF
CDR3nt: TGTGCCAGCAACCGAGAGGGGTCACTGAACACTGAAGCTTTCTTT

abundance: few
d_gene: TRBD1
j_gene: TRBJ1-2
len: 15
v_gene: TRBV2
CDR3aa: CASSPKGTGIYGYTF
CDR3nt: TGTGCCAGCAGTCCGAAGGGGACAGGGATCTATGGCTACACCTTC

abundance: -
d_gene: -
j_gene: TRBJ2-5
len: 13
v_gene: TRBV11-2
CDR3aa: CASSTREWETQYF
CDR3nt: TGTGCCAGCAGCACTAGAGAATGGGAGACCCAGTACTTC

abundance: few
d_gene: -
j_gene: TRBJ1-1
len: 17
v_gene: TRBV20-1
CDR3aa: CSASLASKRKMNTEAFF
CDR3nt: TGCAGTGCTAGTCTGGCATCCAAAAGGAAAATGAACACTGAAGCTTTCTTT

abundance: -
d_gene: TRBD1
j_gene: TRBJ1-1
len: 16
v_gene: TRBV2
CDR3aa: CASWDPKQGAGTEAFF
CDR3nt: TGTGCCAGCTGGGACCCGAAACAGGGGGCTGGCACTGAAGCTTTCTTT

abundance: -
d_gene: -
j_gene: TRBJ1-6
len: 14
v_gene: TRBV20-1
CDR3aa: CSARVGGVNSPLHF
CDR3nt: TGCAGTGCTAGAGTAGGGGGGGTTAATTCACCCCTCCACTTT

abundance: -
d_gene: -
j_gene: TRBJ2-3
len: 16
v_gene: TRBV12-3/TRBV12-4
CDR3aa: CASRPSGRGATDTQYF
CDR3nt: TGTGCCAGCAGGCCCAGTGGAAGAGGTGCCACAGATACGCAGTATTTT

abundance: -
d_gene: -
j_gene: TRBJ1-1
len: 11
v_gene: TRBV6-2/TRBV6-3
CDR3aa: CASGRHTEAFF
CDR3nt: TGTGCCAGCGGGCGGCACACTGAAGCTTTCTTT

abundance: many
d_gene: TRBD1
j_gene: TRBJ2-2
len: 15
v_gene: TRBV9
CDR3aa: CASSFTTGPTGELFF
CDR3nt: TGTGCCAGCAGCTTCACGACAGGGCCCACCGGGGAGCTGTTTTTT

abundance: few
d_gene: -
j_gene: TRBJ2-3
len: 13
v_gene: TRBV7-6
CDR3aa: CASSLEVVDTQYF
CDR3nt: TGTGCCAGCAGCTTAGAGGTGGTAGATACGCAGTATTTT

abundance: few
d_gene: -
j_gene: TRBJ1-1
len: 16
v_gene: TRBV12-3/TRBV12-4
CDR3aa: CASRQQGPPLNTEAFF
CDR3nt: TGTGCCAGCAGACAGCAGGGGCCTCCTCTGAACACTGAAGCTTTCTTT

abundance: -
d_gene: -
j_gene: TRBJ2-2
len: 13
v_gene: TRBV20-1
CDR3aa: CSARSAHTGELFF
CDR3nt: TGCAGTGCTAGATCCGCGCACACCGGGGAGCTGTTTTTT

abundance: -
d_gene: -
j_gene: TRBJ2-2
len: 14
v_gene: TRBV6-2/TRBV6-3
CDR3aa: CASRPNTNTGELFF
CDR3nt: TGTGCCAGCAGGCCGAATACTAACACCGGGGAGCTGTTTTTT

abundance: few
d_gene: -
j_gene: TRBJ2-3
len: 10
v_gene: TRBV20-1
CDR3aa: CSASVDTQYF
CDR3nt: TGCAGTGCTAGTGTGGATACGCAGTATTTT

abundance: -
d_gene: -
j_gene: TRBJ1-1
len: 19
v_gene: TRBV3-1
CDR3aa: CASSQGRAGPPWMNTEAFF
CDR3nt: TGTGCCAGCAGCCAAGGTCGGGCAGGGCCCCCATGGATGAACACTGAAGCTTTCTTT

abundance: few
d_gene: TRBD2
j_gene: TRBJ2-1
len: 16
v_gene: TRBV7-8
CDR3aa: CASSLEGLAFYNEQFF
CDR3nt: TGTGCCAGCAGCTTAGAGGGACTAGCATTCTACAATGAGCAGTTCTTC

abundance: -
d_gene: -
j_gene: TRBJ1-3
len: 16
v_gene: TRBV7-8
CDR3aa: CASSLAGPGTGNTIYF
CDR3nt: TGTGCCAGCAGCTTAGCAGGGCCAGGGACTGGAAACACCATATATTTT

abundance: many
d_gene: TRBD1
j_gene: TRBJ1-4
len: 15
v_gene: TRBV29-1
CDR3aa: CSVEGTGSRGEKLFF
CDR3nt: TGCAGCGTTGAGGGGACAGGGAGTCGGGGGGAAAAACTGTTTTTT

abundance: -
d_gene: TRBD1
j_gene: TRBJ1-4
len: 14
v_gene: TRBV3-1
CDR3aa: CASSPQGAGEKLFF
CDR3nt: TGTGCCAGCAGCCCACAGGGGGCTGGCGAAAAACTGTTTTTT

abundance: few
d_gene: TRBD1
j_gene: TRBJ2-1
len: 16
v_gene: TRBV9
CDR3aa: CASSSQGGSSYNEQFF
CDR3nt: TGTGCCAGCAGCTCACAGGGGGGAAGCTCCTACAATGAGCAGTTCTTC

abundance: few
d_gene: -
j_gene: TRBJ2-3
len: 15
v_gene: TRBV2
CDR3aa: CASSEQGSGTDTQYF
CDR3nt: TGTGCCAGCAGTGAACAGGGATCGGGCACAGATACGCAGTATTTT

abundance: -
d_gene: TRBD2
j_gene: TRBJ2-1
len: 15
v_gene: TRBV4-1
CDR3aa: CASSPGLAVYNEQFF
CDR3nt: TGCGCCAGCAGTCCGGGACTAGCGGTCTACAATGAGCAGTTCTTC

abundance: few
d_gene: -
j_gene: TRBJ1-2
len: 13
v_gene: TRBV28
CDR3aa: CASIPRGPGGYTF
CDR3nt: TGTGCCAGCATCCCCCGGGGGCCGGGTGGCTACACCTTC

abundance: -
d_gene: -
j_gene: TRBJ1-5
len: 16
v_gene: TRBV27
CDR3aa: CASSLLGRDNNQPQHF
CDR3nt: TGTGCCAGCAGTTTATTGGGTAGGGACAACAATCAGCCCCAGCATTTT

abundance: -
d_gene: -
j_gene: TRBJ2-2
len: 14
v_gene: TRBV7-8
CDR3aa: CASSLVSGAKELFF
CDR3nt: TGTGCCAGCAGCTTGGTTTCCGGGGCCAAGGAGCTGTTTTTT

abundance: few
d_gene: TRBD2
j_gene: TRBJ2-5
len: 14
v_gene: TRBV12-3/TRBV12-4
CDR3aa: CASSPGGTQETQYF
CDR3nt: TGTGCCAGCAGTCCCGGGGGGACGCAAGAGACCCAGTACTTC

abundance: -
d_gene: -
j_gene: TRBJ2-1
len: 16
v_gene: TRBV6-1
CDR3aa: CASSPTSGRGFGEQFF
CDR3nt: TGTGCCAGCAGTCCCACATCCGGACGAGGGTTTGGAGAGCAGTTCTTC

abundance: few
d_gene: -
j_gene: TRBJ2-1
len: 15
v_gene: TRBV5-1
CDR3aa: CASSGMTSHPGGQFF
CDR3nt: TGCGCCAGCAGCGGAATGACTAGCCACCCCGGGGGCCAGTTCTTC

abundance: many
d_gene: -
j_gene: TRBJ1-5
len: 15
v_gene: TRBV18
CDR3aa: CASSPQGNSNQPQHF
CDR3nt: TGTGCCAGCTCACCACAGGGTAATAGCAATCAGCCCCAGCATTTT

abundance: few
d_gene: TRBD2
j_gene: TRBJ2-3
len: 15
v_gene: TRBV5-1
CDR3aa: CASSQSGERTDTQYF
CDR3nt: TGCGCCAGCAGTCAAAGCGGGGAGCGCACAGATACGCAGTATTTT

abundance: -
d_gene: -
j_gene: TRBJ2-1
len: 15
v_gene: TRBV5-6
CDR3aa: CASSLMAGAYNEQFF
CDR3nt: TGTGCCAGCAGCTTGATGGCAGGGGCCTACAATGAGCAGTTCTTC

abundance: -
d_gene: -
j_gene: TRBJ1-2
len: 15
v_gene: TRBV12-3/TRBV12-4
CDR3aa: CASSFLGKKDYGYTF
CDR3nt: TGTGCCAGCAGTTTCTTAGGGAAGAAGGACTATGGCTACACCTTC

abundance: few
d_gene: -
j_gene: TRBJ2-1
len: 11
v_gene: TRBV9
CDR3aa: CASSVDEEQFF
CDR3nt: TGTGCCAGCAGCGTAGATGAAGAGCAGTTCTTC

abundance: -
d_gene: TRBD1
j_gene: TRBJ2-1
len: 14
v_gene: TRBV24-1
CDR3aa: CATSDLQQGNEQFF
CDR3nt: TGTGCCACCAGTGATTTGCAACAGGGGAATGAGCAGTTCTTC

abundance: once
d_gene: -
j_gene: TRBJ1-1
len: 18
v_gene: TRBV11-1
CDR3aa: CASSTPRRVRREDTEAFF
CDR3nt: TGTGCCAGCAGTACCCCAAGGAGGGTCCGTAGAGAGGACACTGAAGCTTTCTTT